One and the same sample provided the 22 T cell receptor beta chains below, sequenced in a study of STAT5B mutations in CD4+ large granular lymphocyte leukemia. Clones were read by immunoSEQ multiplex PCR, and TCRdb kept only the in-frame ones, dropping some. The table includes fewer than 25,000 clones, about 80% detected once. The sequencing sample was made of CD4+ T cells from blood buffy coats. Every receptor here comes from a human donor in good health.

The CDR3 coding sequence is TGTGCCAGTAGCCGAGGGGCAGTTAGCAATCAGCCCCAGCATTTT. Protein sequence: CASSRGAVSNQPQHF. V is TRBV19 and J is TRBJ1-5, with a tentative D call TRBD1 (5 bases). CDR3 length: 15 residues. V lost 6 bases and J 0 bases, leaving 12 bases between the germline ends. Germline CDR1 reads LNHDA; CDR2 reads SQIVND (reference sequence). The full variable domain, rest sourced from reference TRBV19 and TRBJ1-5, is DGGITQSPKYLFRKEGQNVTLSCEQNLNHDAMYWYRQDPGQGLRLIYYSQIVNDFQKGDIAEGYSVSREKKESFPLTVTSAQKNPTAFYLCASSRGAVSNQPQHFGDGTRLSIL.

The chain combines TRBV9 with TRBJ1-3; a possible D gene is TRBD1 (5 bases). The CDR3 extends over 14 amino acids. V lost 3 bases to trimming and J lost 3 bases, with 10 bases between them. The V gene's germline CDR1 is SGDLS and CDR2 YYNGEE. The CDR3 sequence: CASSAGGDGNTIYF. In nucleotides, the CDR3 is TGTGCCAGCAGCGCGGGAGGGGATGGAAACACCATATATTTT.

This clone was observed once. This chain joins TRBV5-1 and TRBJ1-3; D not certain. Germline lookup yields CDR1 SGHRS and CDR2 YFSETQ. The CDR3 covers 12 residues. The V end was cut by 7 bases, the J end by 0 bases, with 5 bases between. CDR3 sequence (DNA): TGCGCCAGCGCGGACTCTGGAAACACCATATATTTT. It yields the protein CASADSGNTIYF.

In its sample, this clone was seen a few times. The chain recombines TRBV20-1 with TRBJ1-4, with D unclear. This CDR3 has 11 amino acids. V was trimmed by 5 bases and J by 12 bases, leaving 13 bases between them. CDR1 is DFQATT, CDR2 SNEGSKA, per germline (reference sequence). In DNA, the CDR3 is TGCAGTGCTGACCGGTGGAGGGAACTGTTTTTT. This encodes CSADRWRELFF.

This chain connects TRBV7-2 to TRBJ2-7; TRBD1 aligns across 9 bases. The V gene's germline CDR1 is SGHTA and CDR2 FQGNSA. This CDR3 contains 16 residues. V gave up 1 base and J gave up 0 bases; unmatched junction bases: 4. The CDR3 coding sequence is TGTGCCAGCAGCTTAGAGGGGACAGGGAACTCCTACGAGCAGTACTTC. It translates to CASSLEGTGNSYEQYF. The full variable domain, its missing parts supplied by reference TRBV7-2 and TRBJ2-7, is GAGVSQSPSNKVTEKGKDVELRCDPISGHTALYWYRQSLGQGLEFLIYFQGNSAPDKSGLPSDRFSAERTGGSVSTLTIQRTQQEDSAVYLCASSLEGTGNSYEQYFGPGTRLTVT.

CDR3 region: CASSPQRLVKAETQYF. The CDR3 DNA is TGTGCCAGCAGCCCCCAGCGGCTAGTAAAGGCAGAGACCCAGTACTTC. The chain joins TRBV27 to TRBJ2-5; TRBD2 is a possible D gene (5 bases). The CDR3 length is 16 residues. Per the germline V gene, CDR1 is MNHEY and CDR2 is SMNVEV (reference sequence). The V end lost 6 bases, the J end lost 4 bases, and 21 bases lay between the germline ends.

V usage is TRBV28 and J usage is TRBJ1-1; TRBD1 might be the D (6 bases). Trimming removed 2 bases from V and 4 bases from J, with 14 bases in between. The CDR3 has 15 residues. CDR1 and CDR2 (germline): MDHEN, SYDVKM. The CDR3 bases are TGTGCCAGCAGTTTAAGCGGGGGCTCGGGCACTGAAGCTTTCTTT. As protein: CASSLSGGSGTEAFF.

CDR3 DNA: TGTGCCAGCAGCCGGGACGTCCCCTCCGGGGAGCTGTTTTTT. Translated, it gives CASSRDVPSGELFF. The rearrangement links TRBV7-2 to TRBJ2-2; D is possibly TRBD1 or TRBD2 (5 bases each). Per germline, CDR1 SGHTA and CDR2 FQGNSA. CDR3 size: 14 residues. Trimming cost V 5 bases and J 6 bases, with 13 bases left between them.

The chain employs TRBV7-8 and TRBJ2-1, with 12 bases fitting TRBD2. Germline V gene sequence: CDR1 SGHVS, CDR2 FQNEAQ. This CDR3 comprises 17 residues. V lost 4 bases, J lost 0 bases, and 4 bases stayed unmatched. In DNA, the CDR3 is TGTGCCAGCAGCTCTAGCGGGAGGGCCTTCTCCTACAATGAGCAGTTCTTC. Amino acids: CASSSSGRAFSYNEQFF.

This clone was seen more than once but under ten times. This chain connects TRBV10-2 to TRBJ1-5, with D hard to call. Per the germline V gene, CDR1 is WSHSY and CDR2 is SAAADI. V was pared by 7 bases and J by 0 bases, with 13 bases between. The CDR3 loop spans 15 amino acids. The CDR3 is CASNSGQISNQPQHF. CDR3 nucleotide sequence: TGCGCCAGCAACTCCGGCCAAATTAGCAATCAGCCCCAGCATTTT.

The chain couples TRBV4-2 to TRBJ2-5; no firm D call. Looked up from germline, CDR1 is LGHNA and CDR2 is YNFKEQ. The CDR3 contains 12 residues. The V gene lost 0 bases and the J gene lost 5 bases, with 4 bases spanning the gap. CDR3 nucleotides: TGTGCCAGCAGCCAAGACAGGGAGACCCAGTACTTC. Its protein product is CASSQDRETQYF.

The chain recombines TRBV28 with TRBJ2-4; 7 bases map to TRBD2. The CDR3 contains 16 residues. V gave up 8 bases and J gave up 3 bases; unmatched junction bases: 13. Germline assignment: CDR1 MDHEN and CDR2 SYDVKM. CDR3: CASGGGTPLGKNIQYF. CDR3 DNA: TGTGCCAGCGGGGGGGGAACCCCGCTAGGCAAAAACATTCAGTACTTC.

This clone was seen just once. J is TRBJ2-5 and V is TRBV9; D is perhaps TRBD1 (5 bases). CDR3 length: 15 amino acids. The V gene lost 0 bases and the J gene lost 4 bases, with 13 bases spanning the gap. Germline CDR1 SGDLS, CDR2 YYNGEE. The CDR3 is CASSVEGRVSETQYF. The CDR3 nucleotides are TGTGCCAGCAGCGTAGAGGGCAGGGTTTCAGAGACCCAGTACTTC.

The genes are TRBV19 and TRBJ2-3, with TRBD1 identical over 12 bases. The CDR3 runs to 18 residues. Germline CDR1 LNHDA, CDR2 SQIVND (reference sequence). V lost 3 bases, J lost 5 bases, and 12 bases stayed unmatched. CDR3 DNA sequence: TGTGCCAGTAGTATCCCCGCCCGGGACAGGGGGCGTAGAGATACGCAGTATTTT. Amino acid sequence: CASSIPARDRGRRDTQYF.

This clone showed up just once. The V gene is TRBV5-1, the J gene TRBJ2-5; 9 nucleotides agree with TRBD2. Germline V gene sequence: CDR1 SGHRS, CDR2 YFSETQ. V was pared by 0 bases and J by 4 bases, with 4 bases of the junction left unmatched. This CDR3 contains 15 residues. CDR3 nucleotides: TGCGCCAGCAGCTTGGTTCCTAGCGGGATAGAGACCCAGTACTTC. Translation gives CASSLVPSGIETQYF.

The chain joins TRBV7-2 to TRBJ2-6; no clear D. The V gene's germline CDR1 is SGHTA and CDR2 FQGNSA. Trimming pared 1 base from V and 0 bases from J, leaving 10 bases between. CDR3 length equals 17 residues. CDR3 protein: CASSLGSSSSGANVLTF. The DNA for the CDR3 is TGTGCCAGCAGCTTAGGGTCATCGAGCTCTGGGGCCAACGTCCTGACTTTC.

The count of this clone is one. This chain connects TRBV18 to TRBJ1-5, with 7 positions matching TRBD1. After removal of 2 bases from V and 9 bases from J, the junction contained 16 bases not matched to a gene. This CDR3 has 17 residues. Germline V lookup: CDR1 KGHSH, CDR2 LQKENI. Here the CDR3 reads CASSPATGNIPYGPQHF. The CDR3 bases are TGTGCCAGCTCACCAGCGACAGGGAACATCCCCTATGGGCCCCAGCATTTT.

V and J are TRBV4-2 and TRBJ2-2, with TRBD2 matching 12 bases. The CDR3 sequence is 16 residues long. After removal of 3 bases from V and 6 bases from J, the junction contained 5 bases not matched to a gene. CDR1 and CDR2 (germline): LGHNA, YNFKEQ. This CDR3 is CASSHQLAGGSGELFF. The CDR3 DNA reads TGTGCCAGCAGCCACCAACTAGCGGGAGGATCCGGGGAGCTGTTTTTT.

CDR3 sequence (DNA): TGTGCCAGCAGTTCTTCCGGGACTAGCGGCTTCACCGGGGAGCTGTTTTTT. Amino acids: CASSSSGTSGFTGELFF. The chain recombines TRBV28 with TRBJ2-2, with 11 bases that match TRBD2. The CDR3 consists of 17 residues. Germline assignment: CDR1 MDHEN and CDR2 SYDVKM. With 4 bases clipped from V and 4 bases from J, the junction kept 8 bases outside the gene matches.

CDR3 sequence (DNA): TGTGCCAGCAGCATCCGGACTTCCTACGAGCAGTACTTC. It translates to CASSIRTSYEQYF. V usage is TRBV4-2 and J usage is TRBJ2-7, with D possibly being TRBD2 (5 bases). The ends were cut back, 5 bases at V and 1 base at J, with 9 bases in the middle. This CDR3 is built from 13 residues. Germline V gene lookup returns CDR1 LGHNA and CDR2 YNFKEQ.

As to this clone: At the DNA level, this CDR3 is encoded by other sequences in the same sample as well. The chain employs TRBV30 and TRBJ1-2; TRBD1 agrees at 9 bases. The V and J ends lost 1 base and 6 bases, in that order; junction bases with no gene match: 9. CDR3 size: 15 residues. CDR1 is GTSNPN, CDR2 SVGIG, per germline (reference sequence). CDR3 loop: CAWSDLPRQGDGYTF. DNA of the CDR3: TGTGCCTGGAGTGATCTTCCGAGACAGGGGGATGGCTACACCTTC.

This clone has just one count. The rearrangement joins TRBV19 to TRBJ1-1; no reliable D call. This CDR3 is built from 13 residues. V was shortened by 4 bases and J by 5 bases, with 11 bases between the two germline ends. From germline, CDR1 is LNHDA and CDR2 SQIVND (reference sequence). The CDR3 region has the DNA TGTGCCAGTAGTAACGGAGGGTGGACTGAAGCTTTCTTT. Translated, it gives CASSNGGWTEAFF. Full variable domain (remainder filled in from reference TRBV19 and TRBJ1-1): DGGITQSPKYLFRKEGQNVTLSCEQNLNHDAMYWYRQDPGQGLRLIYYSQIVNDFQKGDIAEGYSVSREKKESFPLTVTSAQKNPTAFYLCASSNGGWTEAFFGQGTRLTVV.